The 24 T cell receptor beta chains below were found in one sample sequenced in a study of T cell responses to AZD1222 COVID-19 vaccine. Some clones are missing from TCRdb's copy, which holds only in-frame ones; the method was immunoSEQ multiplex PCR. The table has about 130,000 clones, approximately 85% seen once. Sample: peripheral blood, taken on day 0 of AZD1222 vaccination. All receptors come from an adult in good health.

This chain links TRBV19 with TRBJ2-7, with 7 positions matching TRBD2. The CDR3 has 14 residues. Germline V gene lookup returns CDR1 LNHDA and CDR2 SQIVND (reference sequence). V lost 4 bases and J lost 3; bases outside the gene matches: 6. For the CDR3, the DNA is TGTGCCAGTAGTAAGGCGGGAGTGTACTACGAGCAGTACTTC. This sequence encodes CASSKAGVYYEQYF. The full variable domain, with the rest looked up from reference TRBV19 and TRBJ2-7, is DGGITQSPKYLFRKEGQNVTLSCEQNLNHDAMYWYRQDPGQGLRLIYYSQIVNDFQKGDIAEGYSVSREKKESFPLTVTSAQKNPTAFYLCASSKAGVYYEQYFGPGTRLTVT.

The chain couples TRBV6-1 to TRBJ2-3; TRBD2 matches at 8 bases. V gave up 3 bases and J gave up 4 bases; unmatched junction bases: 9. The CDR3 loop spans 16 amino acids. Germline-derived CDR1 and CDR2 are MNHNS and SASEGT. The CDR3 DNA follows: TGTGCCAGCAGTGACACCGGGACTAGTGGCGCAGATACGCAGTATTTT. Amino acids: CASSDTGTSGADTQYF.

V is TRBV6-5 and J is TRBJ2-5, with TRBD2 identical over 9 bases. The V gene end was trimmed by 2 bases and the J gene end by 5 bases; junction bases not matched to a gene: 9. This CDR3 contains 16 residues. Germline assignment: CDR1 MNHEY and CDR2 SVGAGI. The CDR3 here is CASSYRVAGGGETQYF. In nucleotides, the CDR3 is TGTGCCAGCAGTTACAGGGTGGCGGGAGGGGGCGAGACCCAGTACTTC.

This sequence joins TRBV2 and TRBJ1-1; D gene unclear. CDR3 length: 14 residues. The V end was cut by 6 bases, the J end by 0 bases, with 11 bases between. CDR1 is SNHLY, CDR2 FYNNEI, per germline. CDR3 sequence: CASRQRHLNTEAFF. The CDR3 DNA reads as TGTGCCAGCAGACAAAGGCATTTGAACACTGAAGCTTTCTTT.

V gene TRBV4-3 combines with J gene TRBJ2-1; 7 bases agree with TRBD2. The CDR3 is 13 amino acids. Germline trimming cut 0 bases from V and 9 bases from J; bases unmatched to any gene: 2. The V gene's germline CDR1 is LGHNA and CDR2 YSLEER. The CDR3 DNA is TGCGCCAGCAGCCAAGAGGGGGAGGGTGAGCAGTTCTTC. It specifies CASSQEGEGEQFF.

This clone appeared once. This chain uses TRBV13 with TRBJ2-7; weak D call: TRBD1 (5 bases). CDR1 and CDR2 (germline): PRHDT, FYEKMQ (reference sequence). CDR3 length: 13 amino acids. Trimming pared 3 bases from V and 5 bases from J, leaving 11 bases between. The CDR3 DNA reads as TGTGCCAGCAGCTTTACAGGACCTCACGAGCAGTACTTC. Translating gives CASSFTGPHEQYF.

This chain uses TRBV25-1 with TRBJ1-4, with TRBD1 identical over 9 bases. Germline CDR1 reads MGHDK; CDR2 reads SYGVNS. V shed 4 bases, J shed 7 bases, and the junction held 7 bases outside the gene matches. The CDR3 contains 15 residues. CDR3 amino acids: CASSVNRGPGEKLFF. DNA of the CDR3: TGTGCCAGCAGTGTTAACAGGGGGCCCGGTGAAAAACTGTTTTTT.

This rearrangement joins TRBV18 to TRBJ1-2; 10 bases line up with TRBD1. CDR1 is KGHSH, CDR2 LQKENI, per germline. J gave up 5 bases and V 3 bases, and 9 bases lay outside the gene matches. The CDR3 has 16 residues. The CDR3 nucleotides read TGTGCCAGCTCACCGACCTTCGGACAGGGGGGATATGGCTACACCTTC. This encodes CASSPTFGQGGYGYTF.

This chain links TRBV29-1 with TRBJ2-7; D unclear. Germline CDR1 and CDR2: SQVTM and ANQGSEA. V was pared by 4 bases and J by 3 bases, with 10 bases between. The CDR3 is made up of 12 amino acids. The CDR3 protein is CSVVSKNYEQYF. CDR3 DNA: TGCAGCGTTGTAAGCAAAAACTACGAGCAGTACTTC.

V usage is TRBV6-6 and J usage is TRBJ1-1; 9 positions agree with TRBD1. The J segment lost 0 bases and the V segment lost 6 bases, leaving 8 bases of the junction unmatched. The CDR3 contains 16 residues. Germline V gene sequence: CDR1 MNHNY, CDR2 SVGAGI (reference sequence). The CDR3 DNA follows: TGTGCCAGCAGCCCCGGGACAGGGACAATGAACACTGAAGCTTTCTTT. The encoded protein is CASSPGTGTMNTEAFF.

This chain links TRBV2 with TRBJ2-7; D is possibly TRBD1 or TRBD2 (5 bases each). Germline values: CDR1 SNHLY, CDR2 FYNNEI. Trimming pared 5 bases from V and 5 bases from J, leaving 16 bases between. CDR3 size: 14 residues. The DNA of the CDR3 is TGTGCCAGCAGTACTGACGAGGGGTCGGACGAGCAGTACTTC. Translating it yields CASSTDEGSDEQYF.

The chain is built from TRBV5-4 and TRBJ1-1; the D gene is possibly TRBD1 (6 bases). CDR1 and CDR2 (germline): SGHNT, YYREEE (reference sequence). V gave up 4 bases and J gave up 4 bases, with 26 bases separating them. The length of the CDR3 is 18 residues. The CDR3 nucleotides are TGTGCCAGCAGCCCGAGGCGCCAGGGGAGGGTCTCAAGCACTGAAGCTTTCTTT. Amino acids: CASSPRRQGRVSSTEAFF.

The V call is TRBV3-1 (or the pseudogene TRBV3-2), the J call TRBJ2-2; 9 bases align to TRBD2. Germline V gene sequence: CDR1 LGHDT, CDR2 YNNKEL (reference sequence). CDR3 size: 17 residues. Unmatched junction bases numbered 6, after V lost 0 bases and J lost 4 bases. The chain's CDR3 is CASSQEYPAGGTGELFF. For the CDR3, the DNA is TGTGCCAGCAGCCAAGAATACCCAGCGGGGGGCACCGGGGAGCTGTTTTTT.

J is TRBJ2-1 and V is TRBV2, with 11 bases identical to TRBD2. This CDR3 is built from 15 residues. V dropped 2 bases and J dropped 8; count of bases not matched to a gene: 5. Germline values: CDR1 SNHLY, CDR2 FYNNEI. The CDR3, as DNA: TGTGCCAGCAGTGAAAATAGCGGGGGGGCCCATGAGCAGTTCTTC. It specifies CASSENSGGAHEQFF.

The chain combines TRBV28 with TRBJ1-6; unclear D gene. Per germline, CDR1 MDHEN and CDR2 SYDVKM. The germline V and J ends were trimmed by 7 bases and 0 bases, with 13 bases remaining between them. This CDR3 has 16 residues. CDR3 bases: TGTGCCAGCAATACGTATGATCGCTCCTATAATTCACCCCTCCACTTT. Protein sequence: CASNTYDRSYNSPLHF.

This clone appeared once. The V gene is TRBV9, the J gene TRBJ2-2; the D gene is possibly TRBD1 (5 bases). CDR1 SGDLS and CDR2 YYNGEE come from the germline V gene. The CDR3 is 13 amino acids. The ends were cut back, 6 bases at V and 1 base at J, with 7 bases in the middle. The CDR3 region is CASTRENTGELFF. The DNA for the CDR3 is TGTGCCAGCACCAGGGAGAACACCGGGGAGCTGTTTTTT. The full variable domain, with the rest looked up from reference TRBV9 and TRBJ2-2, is DSGVTQTPKHLITATGQRVTLRCSPRSGDLSVYWYQQSLDQGLQFLIQYYNGEERAKGNILERFSAQQFPDLHSELNLSSLELGDSALYFCASTRENTGELFFGEGSRLTVL.

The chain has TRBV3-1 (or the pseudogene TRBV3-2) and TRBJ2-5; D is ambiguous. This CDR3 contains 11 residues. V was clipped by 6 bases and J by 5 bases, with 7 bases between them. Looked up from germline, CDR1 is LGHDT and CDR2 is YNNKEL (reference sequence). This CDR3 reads CASSHTETQYF. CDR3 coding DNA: TGTGCCAGCAGTCACACGGAGACCCAGTACTTC.

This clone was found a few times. The CDR3, as DNA: TGTGCCAGCAGTAGGGTAGGGGGCACTGAAGCTTTCTTT. It codes for CASSRVGGTEAFF. The gene calls are TRBV6-5 and TRBJ1-1; a weak D match, TRBD1 (6 bases). Deletions cut 5 bases from V and 4 bases from J, with 11 bases between. This CDR3 contains 13 residues. Germline assignment: CDR1 MNHEY and CDR2 SVGAGI.

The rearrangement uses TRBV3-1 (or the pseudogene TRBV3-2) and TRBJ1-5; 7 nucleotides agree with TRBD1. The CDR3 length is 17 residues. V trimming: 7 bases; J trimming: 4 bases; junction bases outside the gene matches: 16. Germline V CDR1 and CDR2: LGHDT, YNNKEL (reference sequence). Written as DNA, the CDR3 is TGTGCCAGCACGCACCGTTCACGGACAGGCCGGAATCAGCCCCAGCATTTT. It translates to CASTHRSRTGRNQPQHF.

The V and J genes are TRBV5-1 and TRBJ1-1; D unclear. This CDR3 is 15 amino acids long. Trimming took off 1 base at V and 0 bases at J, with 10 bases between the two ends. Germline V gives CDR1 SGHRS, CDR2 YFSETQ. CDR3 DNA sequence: TGCGCCAGCAGCTTGCGGCTGGGCGTGAACACTGAAGCTTTCTTT. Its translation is CASSLRLGVNTEAFF.

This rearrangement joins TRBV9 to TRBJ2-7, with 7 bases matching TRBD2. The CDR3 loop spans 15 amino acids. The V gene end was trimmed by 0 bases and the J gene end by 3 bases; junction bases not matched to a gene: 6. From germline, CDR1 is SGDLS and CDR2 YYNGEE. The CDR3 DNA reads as TGTGCCAGCAGCGTAGGTTCTAGCGGCTACTACGAGCAGTACTTC. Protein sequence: CASSVGSSGYYEQYF.

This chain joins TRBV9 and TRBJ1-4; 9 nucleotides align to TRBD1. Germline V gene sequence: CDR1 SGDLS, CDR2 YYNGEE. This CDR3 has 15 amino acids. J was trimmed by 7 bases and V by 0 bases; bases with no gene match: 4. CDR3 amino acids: CASSVGGQGVEKLFF. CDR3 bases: TGTGCCAGCAGCGTAGGGGGACAGGGAGTTGAAAAACTGTTTTTT. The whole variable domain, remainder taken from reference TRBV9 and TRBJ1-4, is DSGVTQTPKHLITATGQRVTLRCSPRSGDLSVYWYQQSLDQGLQFLIQYYNGEERAKGNILERFSAQQFPDLHSELNLSSLELGDSALYFCASSVGGQGVEKLFFGSGTQLSVL.

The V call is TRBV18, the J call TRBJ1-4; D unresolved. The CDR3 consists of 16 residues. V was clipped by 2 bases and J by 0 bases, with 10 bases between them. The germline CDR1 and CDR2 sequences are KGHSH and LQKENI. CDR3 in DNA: TGTGCCAGCTCACCAGGAGGGTTGACAACTAATGAAAAACTGTTTTTT. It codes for CASSPGGLTTNEKLFF.

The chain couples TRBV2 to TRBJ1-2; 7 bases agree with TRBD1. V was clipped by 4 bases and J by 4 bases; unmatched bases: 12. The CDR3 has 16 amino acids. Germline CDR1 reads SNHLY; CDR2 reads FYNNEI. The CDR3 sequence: CASSVQTGESTYGYTF. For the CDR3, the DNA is TGTGCCAGCAGTGTCCAAACAGGGGAGTCGACCTATGGCTACACCTTC.